The 24 T cell receptor beta chains below come from one sample, sequenced in a study of cytotoxic CD8 clonotypes in ibrutinib-treated CLL. Method: immunoSEQ multiplex PCR; TCRdb's copy keeps in-frame clones and lacks some. Found here are about 160,000 clones, around 84% of them singletons; the top ten hold around 2.1%. Sequencing was performed on PBMCs, taken after 12 months of ibrutinib treatment. These receptors all come from a human donor with chronic lymphocytic leukemia.

The genes are TRBV29-1 and TRBJ2-5; the match to TRBD1 covers 7 bases. V lost 6 bases to trimming and J lost 6 bases; unmatched junction nucleotides: 10. Germline V gene lookup returns CDR1 SQVTM and CDR2 ANQGSEA. This CDR3 region has 13 residues. CDR3 DNA sequence: TGCAGCGTAAGGGAAGGGACAGTAAAGACCCAGTACTTC. Amino acids: CSVREGTVKTQYF.

The V gene is TRBV4-2, the J gene TRBJ2-6; TRBD1 or TRBD2 may be the D gene (5 bases each). Per the germline V gene, CDR1 is LGHNA and CDR2 is YNFKEQ. The CDR3 is made up of 17 amino acids. V lost 1 base, J lost 2 bases, and 12 bases lay in between. CDR3 sequence reads: CASSQAGPATGANVLTF. In DNA, the CDR3 is TGTGCCAGCAGCCAAGCGGGGCCGGCTACTGGGGCCAACGTCCTGACTTTC.

V usage is TRBV14 and J usage is TRBJ1-1, with a possible D match to TRBD1 (6 bases). Germline V gene data show CDR1 as SGHDN and CDR2 as FVKESK. The V gene lost 2 bases and the J gene lost 4 bases, with 14 bases spanning the gap. CDR3 size: 15 residues. The CDR3 reads CASSQRRGRFTEAFF. DNA of the CDR3: TGTGCCAGCAGCCAACGTCGGGGGCGATTCACTGAAGCTTTCTTT. The whole variable domain, filled in from reference TRBV14 and TRBJ1-1, reads EAGVTQFPSHSVIEKGQTVTLRCDPISGHDNLYWYRRVMGKEIKFLLHFVKESKQDESGMPNNRFLAERTGGTYSTLKVQPAELEDSGVYFCASSQRRGRFTEAFFGQGTRLTVV.

Written as DNA, the CDR3 is TGTGCCGGGGCCCGGTCCTCCTACAATGAGCAGTTCTTC. Amino acid sequence: CAGARSSYNEQFF. This sequence joins TRBV7-9 and TRBJ2-1; D is possibly TRBD1 (5 bases). Germline lookup yields CDR1 SEHNR and CDR2 FQNEAQ (reference sequence). The CDR3 is 13 amino acids. V was cut by 11 bases and J by 0 bases, with 11 bases left in between. The full variable domain, in which reference TRBV7-9 and TRBJ2-1 provide the parts outside the CDR3, is DTGVSQNPRHKITKRGQNVTFRCDPISEHNRLYWYRQTLGQGPEFLTYFQNEAQLEKSRLLSDRFSAERPKGSFSTLEIQRTEQGDSAMYLCAGARSSYNEQFFGPGTRLTVL.

The chain has TRBV7-3 and TRBJ2-1; maybe TRBD1 (6 bases). V was trimmed by 4 bases and J by 4 bases, leaving 11 bases between them. This CDR3 has 14 amino acids. CDR1 and CDR2 (germline): SGHTA, FQGTGA. The CDR3 protein is CASSSGQTYNEQFF. CDR3 nucleotides: TGTGCCAGCAGCTCGGGACAAACTTACAATGAGCAGTTCTTC.

The table lists this clone with a count of one. The chain combines TRBV18 with TRBJ1-4; 7 bases agree with TRBD1. With V trimmed by 2 bases and J by 8 bases, 8 bases remained unmatched. The germline V gene encodes CDR1 KGHSH and CDR2 LQKENI. The CDR3 loop spans 15 amino acids. The CDR3 protein is CASSPGGTGVEKLFF. CDR3 coding DNA: TGTGCCAGCTCACCAGGGGGAACAGGGGTCGAAAAACTGTTTTTT.

The chain uses TRBV15 and TRBJ2-7, with D possibly matching TRBD2 (7 bases). Germline CDR1 and CDR2: LNHNV and YYDKDF (reference sequence). The V gene lost 1 base and the J gene lost 6 bases, with 19 bases spanning the gap. The CDR3 totals 16 residues. The chain's CDR3 is CATSRGGGGIWPEQYF. In nucleotides, the CDR3 is TGTGCCACCAGCAGAGGGGGAGGGGGGATTTGGCCCGAGCAGTACTTC.

The V gene is TRBV25-1, the J gene TRBJ1-2, with D possibly being TRBD1 (5 bases). The CDR3 is made up of 14 amino acids. With 4 bases removed from V and 2 bases from J, the gap between germline ends came to 11 bases. Germline-derived CDR1 and CDR2 are MGHDK and SYGVNS. CDR3 protein: CASSAPGRNYGYTF. CDR3 nucleotide sequence: TGTGCCAGCAGTGCCCCGGGACGGAACTATGGCTACACCTTC.

The chain recombines TRBV4-3 with TRBJ1-4, with unresolved D. Looked up from germline, CDR1 is LGHNA and CDR2 is YSLEER. Trimming left V 0 bases short and J 8 bases short, with 7 bases between. The CDR3 has 13 residues. CDR3 nucleotides: TGCGCCAGCAGCCAAGACGGTCCCGAAAAACTGTTTTTT. As protein: CASSQDGPEKLFF.

V is TRBV2 and J is TRBJ2-5; D might be TRBD1 (6 bases). V was pared by 2 bases and J by 9 bases, with 16 bases between. CDR1 and CDR2 from the germline V gene are SNHLY and FYNNEI. This CDR3 has 14 amino acids. The CDR3 nucleotides read TGTGCCAGCAGTGAAAGGGGGAGAGGAAGTTCCCAGTACTTC. It yields the protein CASSERGRGSSQYF.

This clone appeared once. V and J are TRBV7-9 and TRBJ1-5, with a weak D call TRBD1 (5 bases). The CDR3 spans 15 residues. Between the trimmed V and J ends, which lost 0 bases and 2 bases, there was a span of 8 bases. CDR1 SEHNR and CDR2 FQNEAQ come from the germline V gene (reference sequence). The CDR3 bases are TGTGCCAGCAGCTTAGCGGGGGGGGGCAATCAGCCCCAGCATTTT. Its protein product is CASSLAGGGNQPQHF.

The V call is TRBV7-9, the J call TRBJ2-2; D is unresolved. The V and J ends lost 5 bases and 2 bases respectively, with 3 bases between them. Per the germline V gene, CDR1 is SEHNR and CDR2 is FQNEAQ (reference sequence). The CDR3 sequence is 12 residues long. The CDR3 region is CASSTNTGELFF. The CDR3 nucleotides are TGTGCCAGCAGCACCAACACCGGGGAGCTGTTTTTT.

The rearrangement uses TRBV28 and TRBJ1-2; D is ambiguous. The CDR3 sequence is 12 residues long. The V end lost 6 bases, the J end lost 8 bases, and 13 bases lay between the germline ends. Germline assignment: CDR1 MDHEN and CDR2 SYDVKM. CDR3 sequence (DNA): TGTGCCAGCAGCCGAAGACCTGAGGGCTACACCTTC. This gives the protein CASSRRPEGYTF.

The chain is built from TRBV5-1 and TRBJ1-3; D unresolved. Germline lookup yields CDR1 SGHRS and CDR2 YFSETQ. V lost 1 base and J lost 0, with 11 bases in between. The CDR3 runs 16 residues. The CDR3 sequence: CASSLLGVASGNTIYF. CDR3 coding DNA: TGCGCCAGCAGCTTGTTGGGTGTAGCCTCTGGAAACACCATATATTTT. Using reference TRBV5-1 and TRBJ1-3 for the parts outside the CDR3, the full variable domain is KAGVTQTPRYLIKTRGQQVTLSCSPISGHRSVSWYQQTPGQGLQFLFEYFSETQRNKGNFPGRFSGRQFSNSRSEMNVSTLELGDSALYLCASSLLGVASGNTIYFGEGSWLTVV.

The chain recombines TRBV7-2 with TRBJ2-7; tentatively, D is TRBD1 (6 bases). The germline V gene encodes CDR1 SGHTA and CDR2 FQGNSA. The CDR3 loop spans 12 amino acids. The V gene lost 2 bases and the J gene lost 7 bases, with 9 bases spanning the gap. This chain's CDR3 is CASSLKGVEQYF. The CDR3 DNA is TGTGCCAGCAGCTTAAAGGGGGTGGAGCAGTACTTC.

In its sample, this clone was seen a few times. This chain uses TRBV18 with TRBJ2-1; D not resolved. Trimming cost V 2 bases and J 8 bases, with 13 bases left between them. CDR1 is KGHSH, CDR2 LQKENI, per germline. This CDR3 spans 14 amino acids. The CDR3 nucleotides are TGTGCCAGCTCACCAAATCCGAGGTCGGATGAGCAGTTCTTC. Translated, it gives CASSPNPRSDEQFF.

V and J are TRBV28 and TRBJ1-1; possibly TRBD1 for D (5 bases). The CDR3 is made up of 16 amino acids. Germline CDR1 and CDR2: MDHEN and SYDVKM. Trimming took 0 bases from V and 1 from J, leaving 12 bases between them. The CDR3 nucleotides read TGTGCCAGCAGTTTATGGGGTGGGCAGGGGAACACTGAAGCTTTCTTT. Residues: CASSLWGGQGNTEAFF. The whole variable domain, filled in from reference TRBV28 and TRBJ1-1, reads DVKVTQSSRYLVKRTGEKVFLECVQDMDHENMFWYRQDPGLGLRLIYFSYDVKMKEKGDIPEGYSVSREKKERFSLILESASTNQTSMYLCASSLWGGQGNTEAFFGQGTRLTVV.

This clone was recorded only once. V usage is TRBV27 and J usage is TRBJ1-2; D unresolved. CDR3 length: 14 residues. Germline assignment: CDR1 MNHEY and CDR2 SMNVEV (reference sequence). V shed 2 bases and J shed 2 bases, with 9 bases lying between them. The CDR3 loop is CASSLIGRNYGYTF. CDR3 nucleotide sequence: TGTGCCAGCAGTTTAATAGGCAGGAACTATGGCTACACCTTC.

This chain uses TRBV18 with TRBJ1-1; D is uncertain. This CDR3 region has 13 residues. V was trimmed by 4 bases and J by 4 bases, leaving 10 bases between them. Germline-derived CDR1 and CDR2 are KGHSH and LQKENI. This CDR3 reads CASSQDGVTEAFF. The CDR3 DNA reads TGTGCCAGCTCACAGGACGGTGTCACTGAAGCTTTCTTT.

CDR3 loop: CASSRDRQETQYF. CDR3 DNA: TGTGCCAGTAGTAGGGACAGGCAAGAGACCCAGTACTTC. V and J are TRBV19 and TRBJ2-5, with 8 bases lining up with TRBD1. Looked up from germline, CDR1 is LNHDA and CDR2 is SQIVND (reference sequence). CDR3 size: 13 residues. The junction had 0 bases not matched to a gene; V was cut back by 4 bases and J by 2 bases.

The genes are TRBV29-1 and TRBJ1-2, with 7 positions matching TRBD1. Germline CDR1 is SQVTM and CDR2 is ANQGSEA. This CDR3 contains 15 residues. V lost 6 bases to trimming and J lost 1 base; unmatched junction nucleotides: 11. As DNA, the CDR3 is TGCAGCGTATCGACAGGGTCGGGGTTTAACTATGGCTACACCTTC. Its translation is CSVSTGSGFNYGYTF.

The chain combines TRBV28 with TRBJ2-3, with 10 bases fitting TRBD2. The germline V gene encodes CDR1 MDHEN and CDR2 SYDVKM. CDR3 size: 17 residues. Trimming took 6 bases from V and 4 from J; bases not matched to a gene: 13. CDR3 nucleotide sequence: TGTGCCAGCAGCTTCGGAGCGGGAGGGGCCAGGGCAGATACGCAGTATTTT. Its translation is CASSFGAGGARADTQYF.

The V call is TRBV4-1, the J call TRBJ2-5; 9 bases align to TRBD2. J gave up 5 bases and V 0 bases, and 4 bases lay outside the gene matches. This CDR3 spans 15 amino acids. CDR1 and CDR2 (germline): MGHRA, YSYEKL. CDR3 sequence reads: CASSQDRLAGETQYF. The CDR3, as DNA: TGCGCCAGCAGCCAAGATCGCCTAGCGGGGGAGACCCAGTACTTC.

This rearrangement joins TRBV6-6 to TRBJ2-4; TRBD2 is a possible D gene (5 bases). This CDR3 is built from 13 residues. Trimming shortened V by 5 bases and J by 6 bases, and 11 bases separated the two germline ends. In germline, CDR1 is MNHNY, CDR2 SVGAGI (reference sequence). Written as DNA, the CDR3 is TGTGCCAGCAGTAAACGACTATTAAACATTCAGTACTTC. As protein: CASSKRLLNIQYF.